This TCR beta chain was sequenced during a study of CD8+CD57+ T cells in acquired aplastic anemia. Across the study: Sorted CD4+ and CD8+ cells yielded roughly 3 ug of DNA on average.

According to the study, genomic DNA was the template for TCR beta VDJ and CDR3 profiling. MiXCR, applied by TCRdb to the reads, yields one record per CDR3 protein. This table has under 200,000 distinct CDR3 sequences, about 64% appearing once. Selection for sequencing was limited to patients who had shown CD8+CD57+ cell expansion by flow cytometry. Germline CDR1 LNHNV, CDR2 YYDKDF (reference sequence). CDR3 length: 17 residues. Trimming shortened V by 0 bases and J by 4 bases, and 15 bases separated the two germline ends. The clonotype comes from a human donor with aplastic anemia. The sequencing input was sorted CD4+, CD8+, or CD8+CD57+ T cells (not recorded which) from PBMCs. V and J are TRBV15 and TRBJ2-2; maybe TRBD2 (5 bases). The CDR3, as DNA: TGTGCCACCAGCAGAGACGACCATGATGCGGGCACCGGGGAGCTGTTTTTT. Amino acid sequence: CATSRDDHDAGTGELFF. Using reference TRBV15 and TRBJ2-2 for the parts outside the CDR3, the full variable domain is DAMVIQNPRYQVTQFGKPVTLSCSQTLNHNVMYWYQQKSSQAPKLLFHYYDKDFNNEADTPDNFQSRRPNTSFCFLDIRSPGLGDTAMYLCATSRDDHDAGTGELFFGEGSRLTVL.